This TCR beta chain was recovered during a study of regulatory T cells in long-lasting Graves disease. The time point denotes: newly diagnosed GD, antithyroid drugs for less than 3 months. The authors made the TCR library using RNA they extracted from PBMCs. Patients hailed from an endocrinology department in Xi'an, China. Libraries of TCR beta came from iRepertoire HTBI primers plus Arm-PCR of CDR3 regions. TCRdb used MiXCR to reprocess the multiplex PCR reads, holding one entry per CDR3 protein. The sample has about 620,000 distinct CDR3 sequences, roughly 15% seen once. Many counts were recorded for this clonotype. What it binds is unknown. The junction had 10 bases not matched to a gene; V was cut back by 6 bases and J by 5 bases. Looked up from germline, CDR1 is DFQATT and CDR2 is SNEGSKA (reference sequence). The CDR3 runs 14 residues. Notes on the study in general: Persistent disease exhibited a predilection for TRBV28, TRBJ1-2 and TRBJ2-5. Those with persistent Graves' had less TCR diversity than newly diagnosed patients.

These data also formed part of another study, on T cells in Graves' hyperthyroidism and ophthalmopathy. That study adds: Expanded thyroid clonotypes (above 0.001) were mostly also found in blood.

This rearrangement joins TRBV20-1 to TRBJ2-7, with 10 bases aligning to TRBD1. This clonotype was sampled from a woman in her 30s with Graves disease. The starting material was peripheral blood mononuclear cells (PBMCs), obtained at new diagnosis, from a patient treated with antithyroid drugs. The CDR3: CSALSGTGADEQYF. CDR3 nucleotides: TGCAGTGCCCTGTCCGGGACAGGGGCCGACGAGCAGTACTTC.